The 31 T cell receptor beta chains presented below share a single source sample, sequenced in a study of long-term antiretroviral therapy in people with HIV. A v3.0 immunoSEQ assay was performed at survey level. The data were produced by immunoSEQ multiplex PCR, yet TCRdb's version contains in-frame clones alone and is incomplete. Here the sample spans about 24,000 clones, 85% to 95% being singletons. The source was unsorted PBMCs, collected about 4.7 years after starting antiretroviral therapy. The origin of the receptors is a woman in her forties or fifties with HIV.

The chain links TRBV19 to TRBJ1-2; possibly TRBD1 for D (5 bases). V was trimmed by 5 bases and J by 7 bases, leaving 11 bases between them. Germline V gene sequence: CDR1 LNHDA, CDR2 SQIVND (reference sequence). The CDR3 runs 12 residues. CDR3 region: CASSSDMPGYTF. In nucleotides, the CDR3 is TGTGCCAGTAGTTCGGACATGCCTGGCTACACCTTC.

J is TRBJ2-2 and V is TRBV13, with D possibly TRBD2 on 6 matching bases. The germline V and J ends were trimmed by 5 bases and 4 bases, with 14 bases remaining between them. CDR3 length: 15 amino acids. Germline V gene data show CDR1 as PRHDT and CDR2 as FYEKMQ (reference sequence). The CDR3: CASSRGSPFTGELFF. The CDR3 DNA reads as TGTGCCAGCAGCCGGGGGTCACCTTTCACCGGGGAGCTGTTTTTT.

The chain couples TRBV19 to TRBJ2-7, with TRBD2 matching over 14 bases. Per germline, CDR1 LNHDA and CDR2 SQIVND (reference sequence). This CDR3 has 13 amino acids. J lost 5 bases, V lost 10 bases, and 4 bases had no gene match. CDR3 nucleotides: TGTGCCACCTCGGGACTAGCGGGAGACGAGCAGTACTTC. The encoded protein is CATSGLAGDEQYF. Filled out from reference TRBV19 and TRBJ2-7, the complete variable domain reads DGGITQSPKYLFRKEGQNVTLSCEQNLNHDAMYWYRQDPGQGLRLIYYSQIVNDFQKGDIAEGYSVSREKKESFPLTVTSAQKNPTAFYLCATSGLAGDEQYFGPGTRLTVT.

The chain uses TRBV18 and TRBJ1-5; D gene unclear. The CDR3 runs 13 residues. Germline lookup yields CDR1 KGHSH and CDR2 LQKENI. Trimming removed 3 bases from V and 3 bases from J, with 6 bases in between. In nucleotides, the CDR3 is TGTGCCAGCTCACCCTCAATCAATCAGCCCCAGCATTTT. This gives the protein CASSPSINQPQHF.

The chain uses TRBV18 and TRBJ2-7; TRBD2 matches 7 bases. The CDR3 has 18 amino acids. Germline V lookup: CDR1 KGHSH, CDR2 LQKENI. Germline trimming cut 4 bases from V and 4 bases from J; bases unmatched to any gene: 19. The CDR3 reads CASSRVHSREGAPYEQYF. The CDR3 coding sequence is TGTGCCAGCTCACGCGTTCATTCGAGGGAGGGCGCCCCGTACGAGCAGTACTTC.

The V and J genes are TRBV5-4 and TRBJ2-1; no clear D gene. Germline loops: CDR1 SGHNT, CDR2 YYREEE (reference sequence). The ends were cut back, 1 base at V and 10 bases at J, with 9 bases in the middle. This CDR3 spans 12 amino acids. The CDR3 protein is CASSLPMGEQFF. CDR3 nucleotide sequence: TGTGCCAGCAGCTTGCCTATGGGAGAGCAGTTCTTC.

The chain employs TRBV27 and TRBJ2-3; D ambiguous. CDR3 length equals 15 residues. The V and J ends lost 0 bases and 1 base respectively, with 8 bases between them. From germline, CDR1 is MNHEY and CDR2 SMNVEV (reference sequence). CDR3 amino acids: CASSLSTTGTDTQYF. DNA for the CDR3: TGTGCCAGCAGTTTATCTACAACCGGCACAGATACGCAGTATTTT.

The V gene is TRBV21-1, the J gene TRBJ2-5; the D segment call TRBD2 is taken from the table without a DNA check. TRBV21-1 is a pseudogene segment. CDR3 size: 14 residues. The CDR3 DNA reads as TGTGCCAGCAGCAGGCGGGAGCGACGAGAGACCCAGTACTTC. It codes for CASSRRERRETQYF.

V and J are TRBV11-1 and TRBJ1-2; D might be TRBD1 (5 bases). The CDR3 runs to 12 residues. Trimming took off 5 bases at V and 5 bases at J, with 9 bases between the two ends. The germline CDR1 and CDR2 sequences are SGHAT and FQDESV (reference sequence). The CDR3 DNA is TGTGCCAGCAGCACCGACAGATATGGCTACACCTTC. It specifies CASSTDRYGYTF.

The chain uses TRBV11-3 and TRBJ2-1; tentative D call: TRBD2 (6 bases). The CDR3 consists of 15 residues. Trimming shortened V by 4 bases and J by 2 bases, and 12 bases separated the two germline ends. The germline gives CDR1 SGHNT, CDR2 YENEEA. The CDR3 protein is CASSWTTTAYNEQFF. The CDR3 coding sequence is TGTGCCAGCAGCTGGACTACCACCGCCTACAATGAGCAGTTCTTC.

The V gene is TRBV7-9, the J gene TRBJ2-1, with TRBD1 matching 10 bases. Germline lookup yields CDR1 SEHNR and CDR2 FQNEAQ (reference sequence). CDR3 length: 15 residues. The V and J ends lost 4 bases and 5 bases, in that order; junction bases with no gene match: 5. CDR3 in DNA: TGTGCCAGCAGCTCCGCGGGACAGGGGAACAATGAGCAGTTCTTC. Its protein product is CASSSAGQGNNEQFF.

J is TRBJ2-1 and V is TRBV5-8; D remains ambiguous. V lost 0 bases, J lost 0 bases, and 7 bases lay in between. The CDR3 is 15 amino acids. CDR1 SGHTS and CDR2 YDEGEE come from the germline V gene. The chain's CDR3 is CASSLGAASYNEQFF. The CDR3 nucleotides are TGTGCCAGCAGCTTGGGGGCTGCCTCCTACAATGAGCAGTTCTTC.

The V call is TRBV29-1, the J call TRBJ1-5, with D hard to call. The CDR3 runs 18 residues. Germline assignment: CDR1 SQVTM and CDR2 ANQGSEA. Trimming left V 1 base short and J 6 bases short, with 25 bases between. The CDR3 protein is CSVEGSRWEWTRSQPQHF. In DNA, the CDR3 is TGCAGCGTTGAAGGATCAAGATGGGAATGGACTCGGAGTCAGCCCCAGCATTTT.

The V gene is TRBV9, the J gene TRBJ2-1; D perhaps matches TRBD2 (6 bases). Looked up from germline, CDR1 is SGDLS and CDR2 is YYNGEE. Trimming removed 4 bases at V and 4 bases at J, with 15 bases between. The length of the CDR3 is 15 residues. The CDR3 coding sequence is TGTGCCAGCAGCAAGTGGGGGGATTCATACAATGAGCAGTTCTTC. It yields the protein CASSKWGDSYNEQFF.

The chain carries TRBV28 and TRBJ2-1; 11 positions agree with TRBD2. Germline trimming cut 6 bases from V and 6 bases from J; bases unmatched to any gene: 4. Germline V gene sequence: CDR1 MDHEN, CDR2 SYDVKM. The CDR3 runs to 14 residues. The CDR3 bases are TGTGCCAGCAGGGGACTAGCGGAGACCAATGAGCAGTTCTTC. This encodes CASRGLAETNEQFF.

The chain carries TRBV7-2 and TRBJ2-2; possible D gene TRBD2, 6 bases. Trimming took off 5 bases at V and 8 bases at J, with 18 bases between the two ends. CDR1 is SGHTA, CDR2 FQGNSA, per germline. The CDR3 has 15 residues. CDR3 DNA: TGTGCCAGCAGCGAACCGGGACTCAGCGAGGGGGAGCTGTTTTTT. It is translated as CASSEPGLSEGELFF.

The CDR3 reads CASSPGGWREVPGGELFF. CDR3 in DNA: TGTGCCAGCAGCCCGGGGGGGTGGCGGGAGGTACCGGGCGGGGAGCTGTTTTTT. This rearrangement joins TRBV7-6 to TRBJ2-2; 8 positions agree with TRBD2. This CDR3 has 18 amino acids. Looked up from germline, CDR1 is SGHVS and CDR2 is FNYEAQ. J gave up 7 bases and V 5 bases, and 18 bases lay outside the gene matches. The full variable domain, its missing parts supplied by reference TRBV7-6 and TRBJ2-2, is GAGVSQSPRYKVTKRGQDVALRCDPISGHVSLYWYRQALGQGPEFLTYFNYEAQQDKSGLPNDRFSAERPEGSISTLTIQRTEQRDSAMYRCASSPGGWREVPGGELFFGEGSRLTVL.

The CDR3 DNA reads TGTGCCTGGAGTGAATCTTACAATGAGCAGTTCTTC. Protein: CAWSESYNEQFF. J is TRBJ2-1 and V is TRBV30; D gene unclear. Germline assignment: CDR1 GTSNPN and CDR2 SVGIG (reference sequence). The CDR3 extends over 12 amino acids. V shed 1 base and J shed 4 bases, with 5 bases lying between them.

This chain uses TRBV9 with TRBJ2-7; D not certain. The CDR3 covers 11 residues. V shed 0 bases and J shed 6 bases, with 4 bases lying between them. Germline V gene lookup returns CDR1 SGDLS and CDR2 YYNGEE. CDR3 nucleotides: TGTGCCAGCAGCGTAGGCAGCGAGCAGTACTTC. Translating it yields CASSVGSEQYF.

V usage is TRBV25-1 and J usage is TRBJ1-1, with 8 bases matching TRBD1. Trimming removed 4 bases from V and 11 bases from J; junction bases left unmatched: 6. Looked up from germline, CDR1 is MGHDK and CDR2 is SYGVNS. The CDR3 loop spans 12 amino acids. Here the CDR3 reads CASSVGTGDAFF. CDR3 coding DNA: TGTGCCAGCAGTGTGGGGACAGGAGACGCTTTCTTT.

The rearrangement links TRBV19 to TRBJ1-5; 7 bases agree with TRBD1. CDR1 and CDR2 (germline): LNHDA, SQIVND (reference sequence). The V gene end was trimmed by 3 bases and the J gene end by 0 bases; junction bases not matched to a gene: 14. There are 19 residues in the CDR3. The CDR3 DNA sequence: TGTGCCAGTAGTATTTTTGAGGGACAGAATATATATAGCAATCAGCCCCAGCATTTT. Translated: CASSIFEGQNIYSNQPQHF.

The rearrangement uses TRBV4-2 and TRBJ2-1, with 7 bases matching TRBD2. The trim removed 0 bases at V and 2 bases at J, leaving 7 bases unmatched. Germline loops: CDR1 LGHNA, CDR2 YNFKEQ. The CDR3 loop spans 17 amino acids. The CDR3 loop reads CASSQDTASGAYNEQFF. For the CDR3, the DNA is TGTGCCAGCAGCCAAGACACGGCTAGCGGTGCCTACAATGAGCAGTTCTTC.

The chain has TRBV28 and TRBJ1-1; the D gene is possibly TRBD1 (6 bases). V was trimmed by 8 bases and J by 4 bases, leaving 14 bases between them. This CDR3 spans 13 amino acids. The germline V gene encodes CDR1 MDHEN and CDR2 SYDVKM. The CDR3 DNA follows: TGTGCCAGCTTCGTCAGGGGTTTCACTGAAGCTTTCTTT. Translating gives CASFVRGFTEAFF.

V usage is TRBV27 and J usage is TRBJ2-7; TRBD2 matches at 10 bases. There are 15 residues in the CDR3. Germline CDR1 MNHEY, CDR2 SMNVEV (reference sequence). V lost 6 bases, J lost 1 base, and 6 bases stayed unmatched. The CDR3 DNA is TGTGCCAGCAGGGCGGGACTAGCGATATCCTACGAGCAGTACTTC. Protein product: CASRAGLAISYEQYF.

This clone was seen once. The chain has TRBV7-6 and TRBJ2-3; D unclear. CDR1 is SGHVS and CDR2 is FNYEAQ in the germline V gene. This CDR3 comprises 16 residues. V was clipped by 2 bases and J by 0 bases, with 12 bases between them. The CDR3, as DNA: TGTGCCAGCAGCTTACTGCCATCCCCTAGCACAGATACGCAGTATTTT. The encoded protein is CASSLLPSPSTDTQYF.

The V gene is TRBV18, the J gene TRBJ1-5; maybe TRBD1 (5 bases). Germline V gene lookup returns CDR1 KGHSH and CDR2 LQKENI. The V end was cut by 2 bases, the J end by 5 bases, with 10 bases between. The CDR3 runs 14 residues. In nucleotides, the CDR3 is TGTGCCAGCTCACCAGGGGCGGGGGATCAGCCCCAGCATTTT. Protein product: CASSPGAGDQPQHF.

The rearrangement uses TRBV29-1 and TRBJ2-5, with TRBD1 as a possible D gene (6 bases). Trimming shortened V by 6 bases and J by 13 bases, and 12 bases separated the two germline ends. This CDR3 has 9 amino acids. CDR1 is SQVTM and CDR2 is ANQGSEA in the germline V gene. CDR3 sequence: CSVGQTAYF. Written as DNA, the CDR3 is TGCAGCGTCGGACAGACCGCGTACTTC. Supplemented by reference TRBV29-1 and TRBJ2-5, the full variable domain reads SAVISQKPSRDICQRGTSLTIQCQVDSQVTMMFWYRQQPGQSLTLIATANQGSEATYESGFVIDKFPISRPNLTFSTLTVSNMSPEDSSIYLCSVGQTAYFGPGTRLLVL.

The gene calls are TRBV5-1 and TRBJ2-2; TRBD1 might be the D (6 bases). CDR1 and CDR2 from the germline V gene are SGHRS and YFSETQ. There are 14 residues in the CDR3. The germline V and J ends were trimmed by 5 bases and 0 bases, with 8 bases remaining between them. The CDR3: CASRDSANTGELFF. CDR3 bases: TGCGCCAGCAGGGACAGCGCGAACACCGGGGAGCTGTTTTTT.

The V call is TRBV9, the J call TRBJ2-7; D might be TRBD2 (5 bases). CDR3 length: 17 residues. The V gene lost 4 bases and the J gene lost 6 bases, with 26 bases spanning the gap. CDR1 is SGDLS and CDR2 is YYNGEE in the germline V gene. This chain's CDR3 is CASSPFGGSPSIGEQYF. The CDR3, as DNA: TGTGCCAGCAGCCCCTTTGGTGGGAGTCCCTCTATTGGCGAGCAGTACTTC.

J is TRBJ2-2 and V is TRBV29-1, with D tentatively TRBD2 (6 bases). V dropped 4 bases and J dropped 6 bases, with 9 bases sitting between them. CDR3 length: 12 amino acids. Germline V gene lookup returns CDR1 SQVTM and CDR2 ANQGSEA. The CDR3 coding sequence is TGCAGCGTTGTGGGGGAGGCCGGGGAGCTGTTTTTT. It yields the protein CSVVGEAGELFF.

V gene TRBV10-3 combines with J gene TRBJ2-3, with 9 positions matching TRBD2. With 5 bases clipped from V and 0 bases from J, the junction kept 9 bases outside the gene matches. Germline V gene lookup returns CDR1 ENHRY and CDR2 SYGVKD. This CDR3 spans 17 amino acids. CDR3 in DNA: TGTGCCATCAGTAGTCCTAGCGGGATCTCTAGCACAGATACGCAGTATTTT. Translated: CAISSPSGISSTDTQYF.